The T cell receptor (beta chain) described here comes from a study of T cell repertoires in cytomegalovirus infection. Study as a whole: It can be stated that public TCR beta signatures indicated CMV infection as well as a matching HLA type.

Each CDR3 protein is one row after TCRdb ran MiXCR on the reads. The table has 300,000 to 400,000 distinct CDR3 sequences, about 29% seen once. Study-wide results and limits: Within the response measured ex vivo, HLA-C-restricted CMV-specific TCR beta clonotypes were dominant.

The CDR3 covers 12 residues. V lost 3 bases to trimming and J lost 8 bases, with 8 bases between them. Germline V CDR1 and CDR2: LNHDA, SQIVND (reference sequence). A remark on this clonotype: As yet, its antigen is unknown.

The source of this sequence is a human donor in good health (CMV status not recorded). Some clones in this sample may be carry-over from other donors' samples. This material consisted of cultured PBMCs, taken from culture after CMV antigen stimulation. The chain has TRBV19 and TRBJ2-1; a possible D gene is TRBD2 (6 bases). The CDR3 DNA sequence: TGTGCCAGTAGTATTGGGAGGTATGAGCAGTTCTTC. It specifies CASSIGRYEQFF.